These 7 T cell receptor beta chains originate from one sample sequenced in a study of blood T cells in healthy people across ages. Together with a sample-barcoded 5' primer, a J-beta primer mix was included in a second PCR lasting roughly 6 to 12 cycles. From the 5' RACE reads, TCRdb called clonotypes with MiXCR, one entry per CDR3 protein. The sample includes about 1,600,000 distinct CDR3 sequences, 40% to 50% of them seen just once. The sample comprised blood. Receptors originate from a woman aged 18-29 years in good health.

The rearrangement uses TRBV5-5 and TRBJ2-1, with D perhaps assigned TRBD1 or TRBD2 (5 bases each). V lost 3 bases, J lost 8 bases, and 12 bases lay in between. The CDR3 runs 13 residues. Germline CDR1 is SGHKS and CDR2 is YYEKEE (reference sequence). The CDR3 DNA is TGTGCCAGCAGCTGGGACCCAGGGTATGAGCAGTTCTTC. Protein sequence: CASSWDPGYEQFF.

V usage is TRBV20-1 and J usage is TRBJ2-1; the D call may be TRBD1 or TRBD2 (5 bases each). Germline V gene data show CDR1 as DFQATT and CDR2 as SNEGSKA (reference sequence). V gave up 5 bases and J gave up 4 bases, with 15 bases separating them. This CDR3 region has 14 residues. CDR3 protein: CSAGPGRRYNEQFF. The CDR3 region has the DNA TGCAGTGCTGGGCCGGGACGGAGGTACAATGAGCAGTTCTTC.

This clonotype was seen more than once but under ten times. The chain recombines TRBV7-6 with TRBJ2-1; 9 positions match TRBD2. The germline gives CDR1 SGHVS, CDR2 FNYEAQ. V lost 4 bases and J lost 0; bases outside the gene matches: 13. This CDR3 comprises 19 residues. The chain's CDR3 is CASSSLASGDLGSYNEQFF. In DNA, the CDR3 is TGTGCCAGCAGCTCCCTGGCTAGCGGGGACCTGGGCTCCTACAATGAGCAGTTCTTC.

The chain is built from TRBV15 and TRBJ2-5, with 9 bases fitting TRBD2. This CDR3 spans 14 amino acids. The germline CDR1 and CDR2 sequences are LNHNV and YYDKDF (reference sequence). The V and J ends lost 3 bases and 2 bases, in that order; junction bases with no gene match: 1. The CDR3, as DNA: TGTGCCACCAGCAGGCTAGCGGGGCAAGAGACCCAGTACTTC. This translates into CATSRLAGQETQYF.

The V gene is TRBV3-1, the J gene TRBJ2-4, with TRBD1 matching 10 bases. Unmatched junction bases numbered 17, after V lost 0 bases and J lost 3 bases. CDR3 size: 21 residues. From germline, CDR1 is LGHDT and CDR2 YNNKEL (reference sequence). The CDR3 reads CASSQEAAGTGVTKIKNIQYF. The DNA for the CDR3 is TGTGCCAGCAGCCAAGAAGCCGCCGGGACAGGGGTAACCAAAATCAAAAACATTCAGTACTTC.

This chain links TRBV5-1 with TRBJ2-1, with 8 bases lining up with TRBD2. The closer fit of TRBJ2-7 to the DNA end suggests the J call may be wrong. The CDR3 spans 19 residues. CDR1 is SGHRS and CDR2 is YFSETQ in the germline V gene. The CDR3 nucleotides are TGCGCCAGCAGCAGAGGTGGTTTCAGCGGGGGTAACGGAATAGACGAGCAGTACTTC. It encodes CASSRGGFSGGNGIDEQYF.

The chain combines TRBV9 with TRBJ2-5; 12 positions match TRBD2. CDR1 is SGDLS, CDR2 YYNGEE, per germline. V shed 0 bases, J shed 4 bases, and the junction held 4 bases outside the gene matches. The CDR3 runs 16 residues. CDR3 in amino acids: CASSVDELAGGETQYF. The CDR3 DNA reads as TGTGCCAGCAGCGTAGATGAACTAGCGGGAGGAGAGACCCAGTACTTC.